These T cell receptor beta chains were read from a single sample in a study of human T cells and chemical hapten exposure. TCRdb ran MiXCR on the RACE reads and lists one entry per CDR3 protein. Here the sample spans about 110,000 distinct CDR3 sequences, approximately 11% being singletons. Sequencing was performed on whole blood, taken in connection with sensitization to the hapten diphenylcyclopropenone (DPC). These receptors all stem from a woman aged 40 to 55 with alopecia areata. Some clones in this sample may be carry-over from other donors' samples. Both conserved end residues are part of each CDR3. Each record gives: V gene, clone size, J gene, D gene, CDR3 DNA, CDR3 protein. A D gene is named only where the DNA matches it firmly. Clone size is given for some rows only: seen once, a few or many times, or a class if the clone is expanded.

V: TRBV19; size: many; J: TRBJ1-5; D: -; DNA: TGTGCCAGTAGTCTGGACGGCTTAAATCAGCCCCAGCATTTT; CDR3: CASSLDGLNQPQHF
V: TRBV5-5; size: few; J: TRBJ2-3; D: TRBD1; DNA: TGTGCCAGCAGCTTGGTTGGGCGAACAGGGGGCACGACAGATACGCAGTATTTT; CDR3: CASSLVGRTGGTTDTQYF
V: TRBV7-2; size: many; J: TRBJ1-4; D: -; DNA: TGTGCCAGCAGCCCGAAAACGGGAGGGGAAAAACTGTTTTTT; CDR3: CASSPKTGGEKLFF
V: TRBV7-2; size: -; J: TRBJ1-6; D: -; DNA: TGTGCCAGCAGCTTAGGGGCTACCTATAATTCACCCCTCCACTTT; CDR3: CASSLGATYNSPLHF
V: TRBV6-5; size: many; J: TRBJ2-7; D: -; DNA: TGTGCCAGCAGTTTTTTCCCTCCCAGGTACCCCTACGAGCAGTACTTC; CDR3: CASSFFPPRYPYEQYF
V: TRBV13; size: -; J: TRBJ2-1; D: -; DNA: TGTGCCAGCAGCTTAGGGGTGGGGGGGCCCCACAATGAGCAGTTCTTC; CDR3: CASSLGVGGPHNEQFF
V: TRBV9; size: -; J: TRBJ1-1; D: TRBD1; DNA: TGTGCCAGCAGCGTAGTGGGACAGGGGTTTCCCGCTGAAGCTTTCTTT; CDR3: CASSVVGQGFPAEAFF
V: TRBV7-9; size: many; J: TRBJ2-1; D: -; DNA: TGTGCCAGCAGCTCCCAGGCGACCCTGGGGGGTGTGCAGTTCTTC; CDR3: CASSSQATLGGVQFF
V: TRBV6-5; size: few; J: TRBJ2-5; D: TRBD1; DNA: TGTGCCAGCAGAACAGGGGGCTTCCCAGAGACCCAGTACTTC; CDR3: CASRTGGFPETQYF
V: TRBV28; size: many; J: TRBJ2-7; D: TRBD2; DNA: TGTGCCACCGAAGTAGCGGGAGCGGCCTACGAGCAGTACTTC; CDR3: CATEVAGAAYEQYF
V: TRBV12-3/TRBV12-4; size: -; J: TRBJ1-1; D: -; DNA: TGTGCCAGCAGTTTTACCACTGAAGCTTTCTTT; CDR3: CASSFTTEAFF
V: TRBV20-1; size: -; J: TRBJ1-1; D: -; DNA: TGCAGTGCTAGGTCCACGGCCACTGAAGCTTTCTTT; CDR3: CSARSTATEAFF
V: TRBV4-2; size: many; J: TRBJ2-7; D: -; DNA: TGTGCCAGCAGCCACAAAGGGGACGAGCAGTACTTC; CDR3: CASSHKGDEQYF
V: TRBV7-2; size: many; J: TRBJ1-5; D: -; DNA: TGTGCCAGCAGCTTCCTCCACAGGGAAAATCAGCCCCAGCATTTT; CDR3: CASSFLHRENQPQHF
V: TRBV27; size: -; J: TRBJ2-3; D: -; DNA: TGTGCCAGCAGTTTCTATTGGGGGACAATCGATACGCAGTATTTT; CDR3: CASSFYWGTIDTQYF
V: TRBV21-1; size: few; J: TRBJ2-7; D: -; DNA: TGTGCCAGCAGCAAAGTCAGCCCAGGGGACTCCTACGAGCAGTACTTC; CDR3: CASSKVSPGDSYEQYF
V: TRBV20-1; size: -; J: TRBJ2-5; D: -; DNA: TGCAGTGCTAGAGACCTGACTAGGCAAGAGACCCAGTACTTC; CDR3: CSARDLTRQETQYF
V: TRBV5-8; size: many; J: TRBJ1-5; D: -; DNA: TGTGCCAGCAGCTTGGGAATTAGCAATCAGCCCCAGCATTTT; CDR3: CASSLGISNQPQHF
V: TRBV4-2; size: -; J: TRBJ1-1; D: -; DNA: TGTGCCAGCAGCCAAGGAGAAAAACAGGGCGGCACTGAAGCTTTCTTT; CDR3: CASSQGEKQGGTEAFF
V: TRBV3-1; size: -; J: TRBJ2-7; D: -; DNA: TGTGCCAGCAGCCAATGGACAGCCCAGCGCGAGCAGTACTTC; CDR3: CASSQWTAQREQYF
V: TRBV19; size: many; J: TRBJ1-5; D: TRBD1; DNA: TGTGCCAGTAGTATGTGGGACAGCAACAATCAGCCCCAGCATTTT; CDR3: CASSMWDSNNQPQHF
V: TRBV10-3; size: -; J: TRBJ1-1; D: TRBD1; DNA: TGTGCCATCAGTGAGGGGGACAGGGTGAACACTGAAGCTTTCTTT; CDR3: CAISEGDRVNTEAFF
V: TRBV5-8; size: many; J: TRBJ2-4; D: -; DNA: TGTGCCAGCAGCCGGACTGGTGACGAGGTGATTCAGTACTTC; CDR3: CASSRTGDEVIQYF
V: TRBV5-4; size: -; J: TRBJ2-1; D: TRBD1; DNA: TGTGCCAGCAGCTTGGATAGGGTACAGGGGGTTAATGAGCAGTTCTTC; CDR3: CASSLDRVQGVNEQFF
V: TRBV28; size: few; J: TRBJ1-5; D: TRBD1; DNA: TGTGCCAGCATTAAGGGGAACAGGGGAAACCAGCCCCAGCATTTT; CDR3: CASIKGNRGNQPQHF
V: TRBV29-1; size: many; J: TRBJ2-1; D: -; DNA: TGCAGCGTTGAGCCCCCAGGGAGACATGAGCAGTTCTTC; CDR3: CSVEPPGRHEQFF
V: TRBV28; size: many; J: TRBJ1-5; D: TRBD1; DNA: TGTGCCAGCAGCTCGGAGGGGGCTGGCAATCAGCCCCAGCATTTT; CDR3: CASSSEGAGNQPQHF
V: TRBV4-3; size: -; J: TRBJ2-1; D: -; DNA: TGCGCCAGCAGCCAAGAGCACGCGAATGAGCAGTTCTTC; CDR3: CASSQEHANEQFF
V: TRBV18; size: -; J: TRBJ2-3; D: -; DNA: TGTGCCAGCTCACCAACGGCAGCTAGCACAGATACGCAGTATTTT; CDR3: CASSPTAASTDTQYF